Listed below are T cell receptor beta chains from one sample, sequenced in a study of blood T cell repertoires in COVID-19. The protocol was immunoSEQ multiplex PCR, while the TCRdb copy is restricted to in-frame clones and leaves out a portion. The sample has approximately 120,000 clones, 70% to 90% seen once; the top ten hold around 13%. The sequenced sample consisted of peripheral blood. These receptors came from a human donor in a cohort sampled during active COVID-19. CDR3s include the opening cysteine and the closing phenylalanine or tryptophan. The D gene is left open where the match is weak. Not all rows give a size; the values are once, few, many and, for expanded clones, a class.

J,size,D,V,DNA,CDR3
TRBJ2-7,-,-,TRBV9,TGTGCCAGCAGCGCACAGGGTTTTGGGGAGCAGTACTTC,CASSAQGFGEQYF
TRBJ1-1,-,-,TRBV29-1,TGCAGCGCTGAAAACCCAGTTAACACTGAAGCTTTCTTT,CSAENPVNTEAFF
TRBJ2-7,few,TRBD1,TRBV4-1,TGCGCCAGCAGCCACCGGACAGGGTCCTACGAGCAGTACTTC,CASSHRTGSYEQYF
TRBJ2-1,-,-,TRBV10-3,TGTGCCATCAGTGAAGAGGTTGGTGAGCAGTTCTTC,CAISEEVGEQFF
TRBJ2-3,-,-,TRBV11-3,TGTGCCAGCAGCTTAGAAGGGAGCTCGTCTGTCACAGATACGCAGTATTTT,CASSLEGSSSVTDTQYF
TRBJ2-6,-,-,TRBV21-1,TGTGCCAGCAGCAAAGTGGGGCAGGGGAGATCTGGGGCCAACGTCCTGACTTTC,CASSKVGQGRSGANVLTF
TRBJ2-1,many,-,TRBV3-1/TRBV3-2,TGTGCCAGCAGCCAAGATCCGGGATTATACAATGAGCAGTTCTTC,CASSQDPGLYNEQFF
TRBJ2-7,-,TRBD2,TRBV20-1,TGCAGTGCTAGTCGAAGCGGGGATAACTACGAGCAGTACTTC,CSASRSGDNYEQYF
TRBJ2-1,once,TRBD2,TRBV2,TGTGCCAGCAGTCCACCCCCCGCGGGGACTAGCGGGGCCTTCAGGGGGGGTGAGCAGTTCTTC,CASSPPPAGTSGAFRGGEQFF
TRBJ2-3,-,-,TRBV5-8,TGTGCCAGCAGCTTGGTGGGCAGCACAGATACGCAGTATTTT,CASSLVGSTDTQYF
TRBJ2-1,-,-,TRBV4-1,TGCGCCAGCAGCCAGCAGGACGGGAGCTCCTACAATGAGCAGTTCTTC,CASSQQDGSSYNEQFF
TRBJ1-4,-,-,TRBV14,TGTGCCAGCAGCCAAGCGAGGTATCTAAATGAAAAACTGTTTTTT,CASSQARYLNEKLFF
TRBJ2-5,-,-,TRBV7-9,TGTGCCAGCAGCTTAACTCTCCCCCAAGAGACCCAGTACTTC,CASSLTLPQETQYF
TRBJ1-2,-,-,TRBV6-6,TGTGCCAGCAGTACACAGGGAACGGATGGCTACACCTTC,CASSTQGTDGYTF
TRBJ2-3,-,-,TRBV6-4,TGTGCCAGCAGCCGAGACGGGACTCCTGGAGATACGCAGTATTTT,CASSRDGTPGDTQYF
TRBJ1-2,-,TRBD1,TRBV7-9,TGTGCCAGCAGCTCCTCCCCGGGACAGGGGCGGTATGGCTACACCTTC,CASSSSPGQGRYGYTF
TRBJ1-3,-,-,TRBV2,TGTGCCAGCAGTGAATCCAGGTACCAGACTGGAAACACCATATATTTT,CASSESRYQTGNTIYF
TRBJ1-6,-,TRBD1,TRBV2,TGTGCCAGCAGTGAGCAACCGACTATACAGGGGTGGAATTCACCCCTCCACTTT,CASSEQPTIQGWNSPLHF
TRBJ1-2,-,-,TRBV6-5,TGTGCCAGCAGTCCTTACTCCCCCAACTATGGCTACACCTTC,CASSPYSPNYGYTF
TRBJ2-5,-,TRBD1,TRBV11-3,TGTGCCAGCTCCCGGGACAGGGCAGAGACCCAGTACTTC,CASSRDRAETQYF
TRBJ2-4,-,TRBD2,TRBV5-4,TGTGCCAGCAGCTTGGCGGGGGGGCCGAGCCAAAAAAACATTCAGTACTTC,CASSLAGGPSQKNIQYF
TRBJ2-5,few,TRBD2,TRBV5-1,TGCGCCAGCAGCTTGAAACTAGCGGGGGGCCCGGCTCGGGAGACCCAGTACTTC,CASSLKLAGGPARETQYF
TRBJ1-4,-,-,TRBV5-5,TGTGCCAGCAGCTCTACGGGCCGGGACACCATCAATGAAAAACTGTTTTTT,CASSSTGRDTINEKLFF